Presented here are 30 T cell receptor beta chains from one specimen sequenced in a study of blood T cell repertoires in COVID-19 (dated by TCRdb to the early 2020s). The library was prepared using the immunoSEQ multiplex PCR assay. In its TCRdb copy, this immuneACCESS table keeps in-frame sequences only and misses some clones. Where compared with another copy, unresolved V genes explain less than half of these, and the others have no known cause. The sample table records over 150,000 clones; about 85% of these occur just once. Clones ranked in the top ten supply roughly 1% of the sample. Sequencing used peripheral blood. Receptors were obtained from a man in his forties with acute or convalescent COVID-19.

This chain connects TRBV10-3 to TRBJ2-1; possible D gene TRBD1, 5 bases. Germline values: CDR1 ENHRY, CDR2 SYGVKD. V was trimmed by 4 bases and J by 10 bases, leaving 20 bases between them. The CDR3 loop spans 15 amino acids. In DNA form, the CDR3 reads TGTGCCATCAGTGGAATATTGGGGCCCCAGGAGGAGCAGTTCTTC. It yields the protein CAISGILGPQEEQFF.

The DNA for the CDR3 is TGTGCCAGCAGCTTGGGGCAGGGTAATTCACCCCTCCACTTT. Protein: CASSLGQGNSPLHF. The gene calls are TRBV5-6 and TRBJ1-6, with D maybe TRBD1 (5 bases). Germline-derived CDR1 and CDR2 are SGHDT and YYEEEE. The CDR3 consists of 14 residues. The V end lost 0 bases, the J end lost 6 bases, and 7 bases lay between the germline ends.

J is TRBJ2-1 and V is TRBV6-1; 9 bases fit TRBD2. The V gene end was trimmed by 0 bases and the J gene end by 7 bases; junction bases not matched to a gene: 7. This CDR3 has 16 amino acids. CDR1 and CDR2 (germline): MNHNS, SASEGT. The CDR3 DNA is TGTGCCAGCAGTGAAGCACTAGCGGGTCGGGGGAATGAGCAGTTCTTC. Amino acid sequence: CASSEALAGRGNEQFF.

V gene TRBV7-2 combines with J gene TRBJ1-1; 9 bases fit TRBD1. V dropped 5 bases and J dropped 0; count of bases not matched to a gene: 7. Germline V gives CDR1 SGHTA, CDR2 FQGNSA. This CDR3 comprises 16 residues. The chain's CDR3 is CASSHGGQGMNTEAFF. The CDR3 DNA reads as TGTGCCAGCAGCCACGGGGGACAGGGAATGAACACTGAAGCTTTCTTT.

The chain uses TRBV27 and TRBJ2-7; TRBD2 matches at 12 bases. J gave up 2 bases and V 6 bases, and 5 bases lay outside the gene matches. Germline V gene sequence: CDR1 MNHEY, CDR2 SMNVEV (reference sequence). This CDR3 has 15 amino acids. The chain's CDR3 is CASRSWTSGAYEQYF. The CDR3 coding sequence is TGTGCCAGCAGAAGTTGGACTAGCGGGGCCTACGAGCAGTACTTC.

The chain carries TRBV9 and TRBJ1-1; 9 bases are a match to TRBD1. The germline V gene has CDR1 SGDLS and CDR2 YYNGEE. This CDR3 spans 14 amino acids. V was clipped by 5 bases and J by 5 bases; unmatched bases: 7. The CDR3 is CASRAGTGNTEAFF. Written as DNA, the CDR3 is TGTGCCAGCAGAGCCGGGACAGGGAATACTGAAGCTTTCTTT.

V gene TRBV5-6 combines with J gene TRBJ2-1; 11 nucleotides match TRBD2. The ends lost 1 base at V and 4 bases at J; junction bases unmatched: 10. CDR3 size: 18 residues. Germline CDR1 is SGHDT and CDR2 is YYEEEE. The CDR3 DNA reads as TGTGCCAGCAGCTTGTGGCTAGCGGGGGGCCGCGGGTACAATGAGCAGTTCTTC. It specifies CASSLWLAGGRGYNEQFF.

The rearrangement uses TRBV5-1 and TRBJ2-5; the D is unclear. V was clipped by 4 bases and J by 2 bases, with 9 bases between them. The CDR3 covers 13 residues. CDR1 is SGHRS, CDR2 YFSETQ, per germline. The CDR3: CASSPDKQETQYF. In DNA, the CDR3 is TGCGCCAGCAGCCCTGACAAGCAAGAGACCCAGTACTTC. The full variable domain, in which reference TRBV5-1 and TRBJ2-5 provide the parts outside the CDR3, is KAGVTQTPRYLIKTRGQQVTLSCSPISGHRSVSWYQQTPGQGLQFLFEYFSETQRNKGNFPGRFSGRQFSNSRSEMNVSTLELGDSALYLCASSPDKQETQYFGPGTRLLVL.

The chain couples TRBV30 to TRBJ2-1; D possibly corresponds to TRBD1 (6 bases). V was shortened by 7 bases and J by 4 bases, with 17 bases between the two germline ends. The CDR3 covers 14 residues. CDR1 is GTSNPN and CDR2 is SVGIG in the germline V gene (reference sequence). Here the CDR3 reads CAYTPGTPYNEQFF. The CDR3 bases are TGTGCCTACACGCCCGGGACACCTTACAATGAGCAGTTCTTC.

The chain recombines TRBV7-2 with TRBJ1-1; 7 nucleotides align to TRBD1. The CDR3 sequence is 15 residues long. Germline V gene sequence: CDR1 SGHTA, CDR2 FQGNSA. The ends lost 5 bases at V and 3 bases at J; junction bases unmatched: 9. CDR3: CASSPPTGAHTEAFF. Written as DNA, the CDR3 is TGTGCCAGCAGCCCCCCCACAGGGGCCCACACTGAAGCTTTCTTT. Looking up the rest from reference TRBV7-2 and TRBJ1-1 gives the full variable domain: GAGVSQSPSNKVTEKGKDVELRCDPISGHTALYWYRQSLGQGLEFLIYFQGNSAPDKSGLPSDRFSAERTGGSVSTLTIQRTQQEDSAVYLCASSPPTGAHTEAFFGQGTRLTVV.

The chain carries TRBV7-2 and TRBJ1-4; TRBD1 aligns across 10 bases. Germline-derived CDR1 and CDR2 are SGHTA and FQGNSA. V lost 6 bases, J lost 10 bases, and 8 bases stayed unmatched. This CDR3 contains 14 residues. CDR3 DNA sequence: TGTGCCAGCAGATTGGACAGGGGGAACGGAAAACTGTTTTTT. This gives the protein CASRLDRGNGKLFF. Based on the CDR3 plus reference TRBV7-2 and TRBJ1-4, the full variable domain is GAGVSQSPSNKVTEKGKDVELRCDPISGHTALYWYRQSLGQGLEFLIYFQGNSAPDKSGLPSDRFSAERTGGSVSTLTIQRTQQEDSAVYLCASRLDRGNGKLFFGSGTQLSVL.

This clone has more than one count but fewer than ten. CDR3 DNA: TGTGCCAGCAGCTTGTCAAGAAAGCATGCCTACGAGCAGTACTTC. Encoded protein: CASSLSRKHAYEQYF. This chain joins TRBV6-5 and TRBJ2-7; no clear D. The CDR3 is 15 amino acids. V was trimmed by 6 bases and J by 2 bases, leaving 17 bases between them. Germline V gene sequence: CDR1 MNHEY, CDR2 SVGAGI.

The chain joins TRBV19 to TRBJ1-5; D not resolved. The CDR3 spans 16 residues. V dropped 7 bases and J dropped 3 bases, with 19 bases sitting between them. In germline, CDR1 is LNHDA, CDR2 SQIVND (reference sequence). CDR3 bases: TGTGCCAGTATCTCCGTGCGGAGGGATGACAATCAGCCCCAGCATTTT. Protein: CASISVRRDDNQPQHF.

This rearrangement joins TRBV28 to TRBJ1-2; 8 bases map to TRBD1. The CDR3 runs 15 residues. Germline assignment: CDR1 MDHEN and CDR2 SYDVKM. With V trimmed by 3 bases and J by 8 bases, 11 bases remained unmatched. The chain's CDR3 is CASSFHSSGGGGYTF. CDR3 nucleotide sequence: TGTGCCAGCAGTTTTCATTCATCAGGGGGCGGCGGCTACACCTTC.

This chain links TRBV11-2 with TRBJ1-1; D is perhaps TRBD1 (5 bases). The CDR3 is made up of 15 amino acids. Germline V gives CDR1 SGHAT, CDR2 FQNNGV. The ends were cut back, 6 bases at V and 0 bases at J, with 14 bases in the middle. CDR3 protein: CASRWAGPMNTEAFF. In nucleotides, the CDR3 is TGTGCCAGCAGATGGGCAGGGCCGATGAACACTGAAGCTTTCTTT. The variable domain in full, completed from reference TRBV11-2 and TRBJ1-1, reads EAGVAQSPRYKIIEKRQSVAFWCNPISGHATLYWYQQILGQGPKLLIQFQNNGVVDDSQLPKDRFSAERLKGVDSTLKIQPAKLEDSAVYLCASRWAGPMNTEAFFGQGTRLTVV.

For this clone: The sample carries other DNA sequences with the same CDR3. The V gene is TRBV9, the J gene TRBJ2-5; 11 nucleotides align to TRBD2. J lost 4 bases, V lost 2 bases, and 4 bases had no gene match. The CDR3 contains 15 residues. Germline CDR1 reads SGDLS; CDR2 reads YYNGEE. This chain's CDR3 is CASSVSGGAGETQYF. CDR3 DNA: TGTGCCAGCAGCGTTAGCGGGGGGGCCGGAGAGACCCAGTACTTC. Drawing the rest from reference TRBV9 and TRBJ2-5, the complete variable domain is DSGVTQTPKHLITATGQRVTLRCSPRSGDLSVYWYQQSLDQGLQFLIQYYNGEERAKGNILERFSAQQFPDLHSELNLSSLELGDSALYFCASSVSGGAGETQYFGPGTRLLVL.

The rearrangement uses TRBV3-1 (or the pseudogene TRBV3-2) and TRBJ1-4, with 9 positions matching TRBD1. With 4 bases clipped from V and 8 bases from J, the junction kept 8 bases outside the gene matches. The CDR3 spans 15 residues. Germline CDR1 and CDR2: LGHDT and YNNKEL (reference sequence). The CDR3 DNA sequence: TGTGCCAGCAGCCCACCGGGACAGGGTGAGGAAAAACTGTTTTTT. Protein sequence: CASSPPGQGEEKLFF.

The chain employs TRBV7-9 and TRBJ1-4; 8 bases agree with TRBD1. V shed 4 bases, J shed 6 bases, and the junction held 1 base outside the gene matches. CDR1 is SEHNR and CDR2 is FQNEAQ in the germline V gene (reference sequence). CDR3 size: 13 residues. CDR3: CASSSDRDEKLFF. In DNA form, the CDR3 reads TGTGCCAGCAGCTCGGACAGGGATGAAAAACTGTTTTTT.

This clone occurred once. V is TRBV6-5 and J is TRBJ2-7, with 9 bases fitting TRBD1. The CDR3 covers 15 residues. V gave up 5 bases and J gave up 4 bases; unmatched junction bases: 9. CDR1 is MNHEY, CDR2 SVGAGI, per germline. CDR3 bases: TGTGCCAGCAGTAAAACCCTGGACAGGGGTTACGAGCAGTACTTC. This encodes CASSKTLDRGYEQYF.

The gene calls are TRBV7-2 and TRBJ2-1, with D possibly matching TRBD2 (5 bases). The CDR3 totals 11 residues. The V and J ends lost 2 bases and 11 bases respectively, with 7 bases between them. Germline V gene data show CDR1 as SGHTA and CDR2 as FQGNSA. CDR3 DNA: TGTGCCAGCAGCTTAAGGGAGAAGCAGTTCTTC. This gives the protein CASSLREKQFF.

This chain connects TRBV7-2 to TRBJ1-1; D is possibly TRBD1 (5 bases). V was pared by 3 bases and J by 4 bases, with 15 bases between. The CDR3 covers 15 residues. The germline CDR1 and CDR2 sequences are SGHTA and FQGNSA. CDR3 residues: CASSLGAGVGTEAFF. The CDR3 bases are TGTGCCAGCAGCTTGGGTGCGGGGGTGGGCACTGAAGCTTTCTTT.

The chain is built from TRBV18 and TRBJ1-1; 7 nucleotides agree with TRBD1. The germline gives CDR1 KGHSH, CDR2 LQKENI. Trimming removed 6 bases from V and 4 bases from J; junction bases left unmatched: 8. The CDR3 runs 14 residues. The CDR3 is CASSRKQGGTEAFF. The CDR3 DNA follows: TGTGCCAGCTCGCGAAAGCAGGGGGGCACTGAAGCTTTCTTT.

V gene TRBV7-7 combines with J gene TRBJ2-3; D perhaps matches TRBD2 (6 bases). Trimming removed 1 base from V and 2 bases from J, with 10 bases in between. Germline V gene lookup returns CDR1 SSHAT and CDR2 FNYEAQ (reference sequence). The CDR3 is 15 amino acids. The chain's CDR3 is CASSLGAGYTDTQYF. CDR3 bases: TGTGCCAGCAGCTTAGGGGCGGGGTACACAGATACGCAGTATTTT.

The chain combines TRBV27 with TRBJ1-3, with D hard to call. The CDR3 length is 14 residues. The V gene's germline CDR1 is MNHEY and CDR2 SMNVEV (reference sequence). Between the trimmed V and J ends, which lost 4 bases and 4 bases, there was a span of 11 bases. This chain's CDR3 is CASSSYGGGNTIYF. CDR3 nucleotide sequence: TGTGCCAGCAGTTCATATGGAGGCGGAAACACCATATATTTT.

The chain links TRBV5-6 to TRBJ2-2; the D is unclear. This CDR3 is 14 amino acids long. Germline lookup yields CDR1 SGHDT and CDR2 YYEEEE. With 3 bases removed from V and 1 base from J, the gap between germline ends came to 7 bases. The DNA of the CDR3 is TGTGCCAGCAGCTCAAACTTGAACACCGGGGAGCTGTTTTTT. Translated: CASSSNLNTGELFF.

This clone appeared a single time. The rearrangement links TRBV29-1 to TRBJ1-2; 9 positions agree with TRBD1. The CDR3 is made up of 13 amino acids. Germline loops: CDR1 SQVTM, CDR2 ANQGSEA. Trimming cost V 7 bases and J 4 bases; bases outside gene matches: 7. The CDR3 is CSAGGQGGYGYTF. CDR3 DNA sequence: TGCAGCGCCGGGGGACAGGGCGGCTATGGCTACACCTTC.

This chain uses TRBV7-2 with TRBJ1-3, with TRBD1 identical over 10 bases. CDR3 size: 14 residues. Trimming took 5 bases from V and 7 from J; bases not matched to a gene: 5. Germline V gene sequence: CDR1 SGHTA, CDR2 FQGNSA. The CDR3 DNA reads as TGTGCCAGCAGCCCGAGGGGACAGGGGAACACCATATATTTT. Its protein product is CASSPRGQGNTIYF.

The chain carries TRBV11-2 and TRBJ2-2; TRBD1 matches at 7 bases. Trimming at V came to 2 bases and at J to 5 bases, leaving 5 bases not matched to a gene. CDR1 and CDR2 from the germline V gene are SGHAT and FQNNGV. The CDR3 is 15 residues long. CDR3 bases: TGTGCCAGCAGCTTAAGGGACAGACCTACCGGGGAGCTGTTTTTT. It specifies CASSLRDRPTGELFF. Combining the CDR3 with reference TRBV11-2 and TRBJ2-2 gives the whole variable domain EAGVAQSPRYKIIEKRQSVAFWCNPISGHATLYWYQQILGQGPKLLIQFQNNGVVDDSQLPKDRFSAERLKGVDSTLKIQPAKLEDSAVYLCASSLRDRPTGELFFGEGSRLTVL.

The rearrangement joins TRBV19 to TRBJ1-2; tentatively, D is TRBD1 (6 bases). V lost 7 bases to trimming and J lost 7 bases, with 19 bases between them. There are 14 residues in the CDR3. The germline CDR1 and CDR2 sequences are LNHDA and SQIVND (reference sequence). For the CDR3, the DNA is TGTGCCAGTATCGACAGGTTTGGTCTCCGTGGCTACACCTTC. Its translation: CASIDRFGLRGYTF. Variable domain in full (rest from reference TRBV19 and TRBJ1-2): DGGITQSPKYLFRKEGQNVTLSCEQNLNHDAMYWYRQDPGQGLRLIYYSQIVNDFQKGDIAEGYSVSREKKESFPLTVTSAQKNPTAFYLCASIDRFGLRGYTFGSGTRLTVV.

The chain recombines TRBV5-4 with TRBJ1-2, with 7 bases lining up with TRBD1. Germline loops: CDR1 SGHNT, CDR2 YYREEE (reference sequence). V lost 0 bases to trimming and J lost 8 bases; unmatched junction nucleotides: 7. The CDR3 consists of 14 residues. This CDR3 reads CASSLETGTGGYTF. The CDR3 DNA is TGTGCCAGCAGCTTGGAGACAGGGACCGGCGGCTACACCTTC.